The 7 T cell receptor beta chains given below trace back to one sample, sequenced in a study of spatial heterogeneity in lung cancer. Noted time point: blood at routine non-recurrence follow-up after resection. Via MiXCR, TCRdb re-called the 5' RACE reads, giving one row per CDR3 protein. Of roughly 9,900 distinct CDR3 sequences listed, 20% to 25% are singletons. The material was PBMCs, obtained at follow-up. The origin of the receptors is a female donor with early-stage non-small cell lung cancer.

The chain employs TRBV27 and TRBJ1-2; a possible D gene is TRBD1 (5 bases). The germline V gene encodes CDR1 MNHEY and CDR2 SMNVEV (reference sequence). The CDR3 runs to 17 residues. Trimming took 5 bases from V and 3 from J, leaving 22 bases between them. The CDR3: CASSPSKGVGLDYGYTF. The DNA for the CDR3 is TGTGCCAGCAGTCCTAGCAAGGGTGTGGGGCTAGACTATGGCTACACCTTC.

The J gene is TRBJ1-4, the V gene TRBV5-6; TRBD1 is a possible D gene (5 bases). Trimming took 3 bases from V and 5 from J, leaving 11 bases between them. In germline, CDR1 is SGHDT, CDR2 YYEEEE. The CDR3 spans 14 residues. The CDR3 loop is CASSWGSANEKLFF. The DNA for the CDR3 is TGTGCCAGCAGCTGGGGGTCGGCGAATGAAAAACTGTTTTTT.

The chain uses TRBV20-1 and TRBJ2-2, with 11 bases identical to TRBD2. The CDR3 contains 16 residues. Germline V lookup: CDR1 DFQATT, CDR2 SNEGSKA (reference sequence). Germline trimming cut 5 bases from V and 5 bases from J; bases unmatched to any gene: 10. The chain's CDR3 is CSAHVLAGVVTGELFF. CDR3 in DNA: TGCAGTGCTCACGTACTAGCGGGAGTAGTTACCGGGGAGCTGTTTTTT.

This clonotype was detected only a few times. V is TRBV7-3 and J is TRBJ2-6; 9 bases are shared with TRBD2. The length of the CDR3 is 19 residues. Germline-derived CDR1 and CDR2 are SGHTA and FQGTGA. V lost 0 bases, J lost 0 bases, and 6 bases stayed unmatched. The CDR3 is CASSLTGASGNSGANVLTF. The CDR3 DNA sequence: TGTGCCAGCAGCTTAACGGGGGCTAGCGGGAACTCTGGGGCCAACGTCCTGACTTTC. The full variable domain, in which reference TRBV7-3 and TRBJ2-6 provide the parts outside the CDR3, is GAGVSQTPSNKVTEKGKYVELRCDPISGHTALYWYRQSLGQGPEFLIYFQGTGAADDSGLPNDRFFAVRPEGSVSTLKIQRTERGDSAVYLCASSLTGASGNSGANVLTFGAGSRLTVL.

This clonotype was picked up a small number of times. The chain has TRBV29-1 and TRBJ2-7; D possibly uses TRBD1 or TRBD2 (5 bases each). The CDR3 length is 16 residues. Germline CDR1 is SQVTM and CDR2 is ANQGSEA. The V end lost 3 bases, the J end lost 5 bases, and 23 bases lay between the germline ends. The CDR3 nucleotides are TGCAGCGTTGACCGAGGGACCGGCGTTTTGGGCGACGAGCAGTACTTC. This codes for CSVDRGTGVLGDEQYF.

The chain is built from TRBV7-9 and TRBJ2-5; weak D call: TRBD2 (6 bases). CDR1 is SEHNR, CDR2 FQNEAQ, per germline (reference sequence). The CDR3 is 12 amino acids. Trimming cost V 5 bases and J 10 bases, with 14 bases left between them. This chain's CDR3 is CASSRDSGGQYF. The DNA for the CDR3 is TGTGCCAGCAGCCGGGACTCTGGAGGCCAGTACTTC.

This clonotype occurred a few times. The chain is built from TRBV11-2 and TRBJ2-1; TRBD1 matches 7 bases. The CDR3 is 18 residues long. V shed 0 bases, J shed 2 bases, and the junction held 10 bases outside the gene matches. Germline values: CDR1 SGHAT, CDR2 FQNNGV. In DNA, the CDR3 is TGTGCCAGCAGCTTAGAGGGCGGGTCAGGGGGTACCTACAATGAGCAGTTCTTC. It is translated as CASSLEGGSGGTYNEQFF.